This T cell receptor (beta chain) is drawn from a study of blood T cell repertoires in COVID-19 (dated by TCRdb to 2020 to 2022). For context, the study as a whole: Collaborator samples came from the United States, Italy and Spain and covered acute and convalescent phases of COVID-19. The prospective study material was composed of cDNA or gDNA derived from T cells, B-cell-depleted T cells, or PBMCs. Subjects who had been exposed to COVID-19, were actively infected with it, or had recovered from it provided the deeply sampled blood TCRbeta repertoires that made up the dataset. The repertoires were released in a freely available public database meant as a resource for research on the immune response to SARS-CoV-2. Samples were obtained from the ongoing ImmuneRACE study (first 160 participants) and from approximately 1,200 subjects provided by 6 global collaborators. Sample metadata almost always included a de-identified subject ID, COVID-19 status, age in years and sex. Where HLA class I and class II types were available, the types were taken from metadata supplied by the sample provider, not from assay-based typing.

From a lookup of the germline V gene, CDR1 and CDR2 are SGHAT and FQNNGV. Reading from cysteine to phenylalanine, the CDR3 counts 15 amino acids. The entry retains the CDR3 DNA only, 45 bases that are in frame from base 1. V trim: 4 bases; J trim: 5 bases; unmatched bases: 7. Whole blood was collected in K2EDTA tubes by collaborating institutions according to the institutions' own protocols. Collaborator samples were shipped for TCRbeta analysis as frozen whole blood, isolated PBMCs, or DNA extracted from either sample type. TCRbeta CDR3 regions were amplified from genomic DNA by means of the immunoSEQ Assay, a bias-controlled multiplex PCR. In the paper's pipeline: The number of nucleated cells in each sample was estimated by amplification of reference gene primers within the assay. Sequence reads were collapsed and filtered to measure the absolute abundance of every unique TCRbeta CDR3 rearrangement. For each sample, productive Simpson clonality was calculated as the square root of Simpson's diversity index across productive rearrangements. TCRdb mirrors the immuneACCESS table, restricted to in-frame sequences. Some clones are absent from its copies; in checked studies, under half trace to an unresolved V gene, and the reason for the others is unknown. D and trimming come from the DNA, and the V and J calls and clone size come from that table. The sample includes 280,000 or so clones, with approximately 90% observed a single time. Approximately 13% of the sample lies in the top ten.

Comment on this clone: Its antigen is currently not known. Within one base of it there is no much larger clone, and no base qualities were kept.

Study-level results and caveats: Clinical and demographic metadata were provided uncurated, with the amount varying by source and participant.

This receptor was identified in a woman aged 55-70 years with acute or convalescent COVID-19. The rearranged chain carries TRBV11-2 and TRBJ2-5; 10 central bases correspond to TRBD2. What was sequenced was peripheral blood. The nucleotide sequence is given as TGTGCCAGCAGCTCAGCGGGGGGGCCGGATGAGACCCAGTACTTC. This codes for CASSSAGGPDETQYF. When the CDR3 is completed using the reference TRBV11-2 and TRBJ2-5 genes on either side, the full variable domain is EAGVAQSPRYKIIEKRQSVAFWCNPISGHATLYWYQQILGQGPKLLIQFQNNGVVDDSQLPKDRFSAERLKGVDSTLKIQPAKLEDSAVYLCASSSAGGPDETQYFGPGTRLLVL.